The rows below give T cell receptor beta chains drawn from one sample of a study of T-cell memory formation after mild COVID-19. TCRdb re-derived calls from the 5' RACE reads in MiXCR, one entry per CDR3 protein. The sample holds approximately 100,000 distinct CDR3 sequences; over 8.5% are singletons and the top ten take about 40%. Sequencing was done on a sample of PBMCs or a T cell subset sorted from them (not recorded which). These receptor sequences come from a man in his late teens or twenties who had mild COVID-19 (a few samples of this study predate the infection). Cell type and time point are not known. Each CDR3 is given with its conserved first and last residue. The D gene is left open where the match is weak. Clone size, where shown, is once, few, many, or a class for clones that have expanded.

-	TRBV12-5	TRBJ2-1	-	TGTGCTAGTGGTTTGTTTGCGGAGAATGAGCAGTTCTTC	CASGLFAENEQFF
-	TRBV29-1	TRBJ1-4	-	TGCAGCTTAGGACCTGAAAAACTGTTTTTT	CSLGPEKLFF
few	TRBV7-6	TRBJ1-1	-	TGTGCCAGCAGCCTCCGGGGGGGTTCCACTGAAGCTTTCTTT	CASSLRGGSTEAFF
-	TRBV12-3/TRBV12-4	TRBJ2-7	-	TGTGCCAGCAGTTTAGCAGACTACGAGCAGTACTTC	CASSLADYEQYF
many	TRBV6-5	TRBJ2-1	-	TGTGCCAGCAGTTACTCCCTTGGAGGGCGGCATGAGCAGTTCTTC	CASSYSLGGRHEQFF
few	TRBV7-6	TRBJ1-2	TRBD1	TGTGCCAGCAGCTCGACAGGGAGAGGGTATGGCTACACCTTC	CASSSTGRGYGYTF
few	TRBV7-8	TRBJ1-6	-	TGTGCCAGCAGCTTAGCGGTTGCGAGCTCCTATAATTCACCCCTCCACTTT	CASSLAVASSYNSPLHF
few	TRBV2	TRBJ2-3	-	TGTGCCAGCAGGGGAGGCACGCAGTATTTT	CASRGGTQYF
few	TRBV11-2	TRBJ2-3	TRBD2	TGTGCCAGCAGCTTAGCCAGCTGGGGGGGTACGCAGTATTTT	CASSLASWGGTQYF
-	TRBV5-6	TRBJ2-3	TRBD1	TGTGCCAGCGACAAGACAGGGGGCGTACTCACAGATACGCAGTATTTT	CASDKTGGVLTDTQYF
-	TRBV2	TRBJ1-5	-	TGTGCCAGCAGTGAAGCGCAAGGGTTCCAGCCCCAGCATTTT	CASSEAQGFQPQHF
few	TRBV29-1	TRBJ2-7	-	TGCAGCGTTGAAGTCAGGGTCTACGAGCAGTACTTC	CSVEVRVYEQYF
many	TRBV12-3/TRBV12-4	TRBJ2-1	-	TGTGCCAGCAGTTTCAGGGGATCCTACAATGAGCAGTTCTTC	CASSFRGSYNEQFF
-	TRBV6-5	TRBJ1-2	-	TGTGCCAGCACCGACGACGGGTATGGCTACACCTTC	CASTDDGYGYTF
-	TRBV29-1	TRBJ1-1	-	TGCAGCGTTGTTGAGAGAGGAATGAACACTGAAGCTTTCTTT	CSVVERGMNTEAFF
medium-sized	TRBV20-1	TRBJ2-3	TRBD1	TGCAGTGCTAGAGGGGACAGGGCAGATACGCAGTATTTT	CSARGDRADTQYF
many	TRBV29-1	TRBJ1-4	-	TGCAGCGTCGCCCGTTTCGGGTCGGATGAAAAACTGTTTTTT	CSVARFGSDEKLFF
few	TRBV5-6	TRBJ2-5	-	TGTGCCAGCAGCTTCGCGGATACCCAAGAGACCCAGTACTTC	CASSFADTQETQYF
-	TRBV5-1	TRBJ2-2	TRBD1	TGCGCCAGCAGCGGACGGACAGGGGACACCGGGGAGCTGTTTTTT	CASSGRTGDTGELFF
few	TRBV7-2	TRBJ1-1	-	TGTGCCAGCAGCTTTACATCGGGAGCTTTCTTT	CASSFTSGAFF
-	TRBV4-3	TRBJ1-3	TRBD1	TGCGCCAGCAGCCAAGACCGGACAGGGGCCATGAGCTCTGGAAACACCATATATTTT	CASSQDRTGAMSSGNTIYF
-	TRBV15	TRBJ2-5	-	TGTGCCACCAGCAGAGAGGGGGCGCTTTCCCAAGAGACCCAGTACTTC	CATSREGALSQETQYF
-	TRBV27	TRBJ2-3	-	TGTGCCAGCGGACCCGGACTCTCCACAGATACGCAGTATTTT	CASGPGLSTDTQYF
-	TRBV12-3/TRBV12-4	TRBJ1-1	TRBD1	TGTGCCAGCAGTTTAGTGGGGACAGACACTGAAGCTTTCTTT	CASSLVGTDTEAFF
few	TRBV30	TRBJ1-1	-	TGTGCCTGGAGTTGGGACATTGAAGCTTTCTTT	CAWSWDIEAFF
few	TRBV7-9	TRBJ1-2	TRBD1	TGTGCCAGCAGCTCGGCGGGACAGGGGGATGGCTACACCTTC	CASSSAGQGDGYTF
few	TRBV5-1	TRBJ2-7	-	TGCGCCAGTAGGACTAATTTCTACGAGCAGTACTTC	CASRTNFYEQYF
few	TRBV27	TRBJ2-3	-	TGTGCCAGCAGTGCCCCAGGGTGGGGCACAGATACGCAGTATTTT	CASSAPGWGTDTQYF
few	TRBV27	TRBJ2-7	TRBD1	TGTGCCAGCAGTCCTTGGGACAGCTCCTACGAGCAGTACTTC	CASSPWDSSYEQYF
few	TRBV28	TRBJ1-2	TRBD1	TGTGCCAGCAGCCCACAGGGGGCGAGAAACTATGGCTACACCTTC	CASSPQGARNYGYTF
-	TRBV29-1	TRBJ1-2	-	TGCAGCGTTGTGTCTGGGGGCGCATCTGGCTACACCTTC	CSVVSGGASGYTF
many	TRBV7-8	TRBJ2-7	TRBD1	TGTGCCAGCAGCCCGGACAGGGCGGCCGAGCAGTACTTC	CASSPDRAAEQYF
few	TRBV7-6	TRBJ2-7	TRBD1	TGTGCCAGCAGCTTAGCAGGGGGCCGCTACGAGCAGTACTTC	CASSLAGGRYEQYF
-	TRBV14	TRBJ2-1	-	TGTGCCAGCAGCCAAGGATTGGGCAGGGGCCTATACAATGAGCAGTTCTTC	CASSQGLGRGLYNEQFF
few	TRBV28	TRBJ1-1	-	TGTGCCGCAAGGGCAGGGTGGATACATACTGAAGCTTTCTTT	CAARAGWIHTEAFF
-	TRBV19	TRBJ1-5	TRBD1	TGTGCCAGTAGTATCGGGACAGGGGGTGTGCAGCCCCAGCATTTT	CASSIGTGGVQPQHF
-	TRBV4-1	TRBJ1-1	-	TGCGCCAGCAGCCAAGACACGGGCGGGAACACTGAAGCTTTCTTT	CASSQDTGGNTEAFF
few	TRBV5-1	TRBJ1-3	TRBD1	TGCGCCAGCAGCTTTACAGGGGGCGATTCTGGAAACACCATATATTTT	CASSFTGGDSGNTIYF
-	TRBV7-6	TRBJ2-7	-	TGTGCCAGCAGCTTAGACGAGTACGAGCAGTACTTC	CASSLDEYEQYF
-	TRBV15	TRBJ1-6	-	TGTGCCACCAGCAGTAGGCAGGATTCACCCCTCCACTTT	CATSSRQDSPLHF